Following are 31 T cell receptor beta chains from one sample sequenced in a study of blood T cell repertoires in COVID-19. Here immunoSEQ multiplex PCR was the method, and the copy in TCRdb shows in-frame clones only, minus some. Of 100,000 or so clones in the sample, 90% to 95% were seen once. The sample taken for sequencing was peripheral blood. These receptors all stem from a man aged 45-65 years with active COVID-19.

This clone was seen a few times. The chain combines TRBV19 with TRBJ1-5; 8 bases match TRBD1. Germline V gene lookup returns CDR1 LNHDA and CDR2 SQIVND (reference sequence). The CDR3 covers 14 residues. With 5 bases clipped from V and 5 bases from J, the junction kept 5 bases outside the gene matches. The CDR3 coding sequence is TGTGCCAGTAGTCCAGGGGGCCGGGATCAGCCCCAGCATTTT. Translation: CASSPGGRDQPQHF.

This clone was found once. The V gene is TRBV9, the J gene TRBJ1-2; the D gene is possibly TRBD1 (5 bases). Trimming removed 0 bases at V and 8 bases at J, with 14 bases between. The CDR3 is 14 residues long. Germline assignment: CDR1 SGDLS and CDR2 YYNGEE. CDR3 bases: TGTGCCAGCAGCGTAGGATCGGCAGGGTACGGCTACACCTTC. It specifies CASSVGSAGYGYTF.

The genes are TRBV6-5 and TRBJ2-7; 7 nucleotides match TRBD1. V lost 7 bases and J lost 4; bases outside the gene matches: 10. Looked up from germline, CDR1 is MNHEY and CDR2 is SVGAGI. The CDR3 length is 14 residues. CDR3 nucleotides: TGTGCCAGCACCAAACAGGGGCTAGGGTACGAGCAGTACGTC. Its translation: CASTKQGLGYEQYV.

The V call is TRBV7-3, the J call TRBJ2-1; 8 bases match TRBD2. The ends lost 5 bases at V and 6 bases at J; junction bases unmatched: 9. Germline CDR1 is SGHTA and CDR2 is FQGTGA. This CDR3 contains 15 residues. The CDR3 spells CASSTGTSNGNEQFF. The CDR3 nucleotides are TGTGCCAGCAGCACCGGGACTAGTAACGGCAATGAGCAGTTCTTC.

In nucleotides, the CDR3 is TGTGCCAGCAGAGGAACTAGCGAGTACGAGCAGTACTTC. Translating it yields CASRGTSEYEQYF. The chain is built from TRBV2 and TRBJ2-7; 7 bases are a match to TRBD2. This CDR3 comprises 13 residues. Germline assignment: CDR1 SNHLY and CDR2 FYNNEI. Trimming removed 6 bases from V and 4 bases from J; junction bases left unmatched: 6.

In DNA form, the CDR3 reads TGTGCCAGCAGTTGGGAGCGTTCCTACAATGAGCAGTTCTTC. Its translation: CASSWERSYNEQFF. V gene TRBV6-5 combines with J gene TRBJ2-1; D possibly corresponds to TRBD2 (5 bases). Germline V gives CDR1 MNHEY, CDR2 SVGAGI. The CDR3 has 14 amino acids. With 4 bases removed from V and 1 base from J, the gap between germline ends came to 8 bases.

The chain combines TRBV28 with TRBJ1-6; 10 bases align to TRBD1. CDR1 is MDHEN and CDR2 is SYDVKM in the germline V gene. The junction had 6 bases not matched to a gene; V was cut back by 5 bases and J by 8 bases. This CDR3 contains 15 residues. CDR3 coding DNA: TGTGCCAGCAGTGGGACAGGGGTGGGCGATTCACCCCTCCACTTT. Translated: CASSGTGVGDSPLHF.

This chain connects TRBV2 to TRBJ2-1; 10 bases map to TRBD1. Trimming took 7 bases from V and 3 from J; bases not matched to a gene: 9. This CDR3 contains 16 residues. CDR1 is SNHLY, CDR2 FYNNEI, per germline. CDR3 amino acids: CASTLSRDRGYNEQFF. The DNA of the CDR3 is TGTGCCAGCACCCTATCTCGGGACAGGGGCTACAATGAGCAGTTCTTC.

V usage is TRBV7-9 and J usage is TRBJ1-1; D is undetermined. Trimming cost V 6 bases and J 4 bases, with 15 bases left between them. This CDR3 is built from 14 residues. The germline V gene has CDR1 SEHNR and CDR2 FQNEAQ (reference sequence). CDR3 DNA sequence: TGTGCCAGCAGATTGGAGGGTCCCAGCACTGAAGCTTTCTTT. Translating gives CASRLEGPSTEAFF.

The rearrangement uses TRBV18 and TRBJ1-1, with D possibly matching TRBD1 (6 bases). V was pared by 2 bases and J by 10 bases, with 14 bases between. The CDR3 spans 13 residues. Germline V gene lookup returns CDR1 KGHSH and CDR2 LQKENI. The CDR3 DNA is TGTGCCAGCTCACCATCCCCGGACAGCCCAGCTTTCTTT. It codes for CASSPSPDSPAFF.

The V call is TRBV5-1, the J call TRBJ2-7; TRBD2 aligns across 8 bases. This CDR3 region has 14 residues. Germline values: CDR1 SGHRS, CDR2 YFSETQ. After removal of 0 bases from V and 8 bases from J, the junction contained 7 bases not matched to a gene. The CDR3 loop reads CASSLDGAGAQQYF. The DNA for the CDR3 is TGCGCCAGCAGCTTGGATGGAGCGGGAGCTCAGCAGTACTTC.

The chain employs TRBV28 and TRBJ2-5, with a tentative D call TRBD2 (6 bases). The V and J ends lost 2 bases and 5 bases respectively, with 12 bases between them. This CDR3 is 14 amino acids long. Per germline, CDR1 MDHEN and CDR2 SYDVKM. CDR3 amino acids: CASSLKRDWETQYF. For the CDR3, the DNA is TGTGCCAGCAGTTTAAAAAGGGACTGGGAGACCCAGTACTTC.

This clone was picked up many times. This rearrangement joins TRBV5-1 to TRBJ2-1, with TRBD2 matching 10 bases. V trimming: 2 bases; J trimming: 7 bases; junction bases outside the gene matches: 3. CDR1 and CDR2 from the germline V gene are SGHRS and YFSETQ. This CDR3 contains 14 residues. The CDR3 coding sequence is TGCGCCAGCAGCTTTCTAGCGGGAGCTAATGAGCAGTTCTTC. Its protein product is CASSFLAGANEQFF.

The rearrangement joins TRBV6-5 to TRBJ2-1, with unresolved D. CDR1 MNHEY and CDR2 SVGAGI come from the germline V gene. The CDR3 is 13 amino acids. V gave up 8 bases and J gave up 0 bases, with 8 bases separating them. The CDR3 reads CASAQSSYNEQFF. In DNA, the CDR3 is TGTGCCAGCGCACAGTCCTCCTACAATGAGCAGTTCTTC.

J is TRBJ2-5 and V is TRBV14; 8 bases match TRBD2. The CDR3 has 16 amino acids. Losses at the gene ends were 1 base for V and 4 bases for J; bases not matched to a gene: 8. Germline V gives CDR1 SGHDN, CDR2 FVKESK. The CDR3 DNA is TGTGCCAGCAGCCAAGCCGGGAGGGCCGGTCGAGAGACCCAGTACTTC. It specifies CASSQAGRAGRETQYF.

V and J are TRBV5-6 and TRBJ1-4, with TRBD1 as a possible D gene (5 bases). V dropped 1 base and J dropped 5 bases, with 15 bases sitting between them. In germline, CDR1 is SGHDT, CDR2 YYEEEE. The CDR3 totals 16 residues. In DNA form, the CDR3 reads TGTGCCAGCAGCTTGCTCCCTGGGGGGGGAAATGAAAAACTGTTTTTT. It yields the protein CASSLLPGGGNEKLFF.

This chain uses TRBV5-5 with TRBJ2-3; D is perhaps TRBD2 (5 bases). The CDR3 contains 17 residues. The V end was cut by 7 bases, the J end by 0 bases, with 21 bases between. Germline lookup yields CDR1 SGHKS and CDR2 YYEKEE (reference sequence). CDR3 loop: CASCDTPGSRSTDTQYF. The DNA of the CDR3 is TGTGCCAGCTGTGATACTCCGGGATCCCGGAGCACAGATACGCAGTATTTT.

This chain connects TRBV7-9 to TRBJ2-3, with D tentatively TRBD1 (6 bases). Trimming removed 4 bases from V and 2 bases from J, with 16 bases in between. This CDR3 comprises 16 residues. CDR1 is SEHNR and CDR2 is FQNEAQ in the germline V gene (reference sequence). The CDR3 is CASSSGGLKATDTQYF. The CDR3, as DNA: TGTGCCAGCAGCTCTGGGGGCCTCAAGGCCACAGATACGCAGTATTTT.

V usage is TRBV11-2 and J usage is TRBJ2-1, with a weak D call TRBD2 (5 bases). V shed 5 bases and J shed 5 bases, with 16 bases lying between them. Germline V gene data show CDR1 as SGHAT and CDR2 as FQNNGV. This CDR3 contains 15 residues. The chain's CDR3 is CASSPRRNGNNEQFF. The CDR3 nucleotides read TGTGCCAGCAGCCCACGGAGGAATGGTAACAATGAGCAGTTCTTC.

The CDR3, as DNA: TGCGCCAGCAGTTCAACAACAGGGGATAATTCACCCCTCCACTTT. This gives the protein CASSSTTGDNSPLHF. The chain is built from TRBV5-1 and TRBJ1-6; TRBD1 aligns across 7 bases. V lost 5 bases to trimming and J lost 5 bases; unmatched junction nucleotides: 7. CDR3 length: 15 residues. Germline assignment: CDR1 SGHRS and CDR2 YFSETQ.

The V gene is TRBV20-1, the J gene TRBJ2-1; D is perhaps TRBD1 (7 bases). With 3 bases removed from V and 0 bases from J, the gap between germline ends came to 15 bases. The CDR3 has 16 amino acids. The germline V gene encodes CDR1 DFQATT and CDR2 SNEGSKA (reference sequence). Here the CDR3 reads CSASEIRGDSYNEQFF. Here the CDR3 DNA reads TGCAGTGCTAGTGAAATCAGGGGGGACTCCTACAATGAGCAGTTCTTC.

The V and J genes are TRBV7-8 and TRBJ1-5; perhaps TRBD1 as D (5 bases). The V gene's germline CDR1 is SGHVS and CDR2 FQNEAQ. This CDR3 region has 13 residues. Trimming removed 6 bases at V and 4 bases at J, with 10 bases between. The CDR3 sequence: CASSRGNNQPQHF. CDR3 in DNA: TGTGCCAGCAGTCGGGGGAATAATCAGCCCCAGCATTTT.

The genes are TRBV18 and TRBJ1-5, with 7 bases lining up with TRBD1. CDR1 KGHSH and CDR2 LQKENI come from the germline V gene. The CDR3 spans 13 residues. Trimming removed 5 bases from V and 4 bases from J; junction bases left unmatched: 2. The CDR3, as DNA: TGTGCCAGCTCATACAGGGGTAATCAGCCCCAGCATTTT. Amino acid sequence: CASSYRGNQPQHF.

This chain links TRBV27 with TRBJ2-3; D may be TRBD2 (5 bases). The CDR3 extends over 16 amino acids. Germline lookup yields CDR1 MNHEY and CDR2 SMNVEV (reference sequence). V lost 5 bases and J lost 5, with 20 bases in between. The CDR3 nucleotides read TGTGCCAGCAGTCTAAAAACCCCGGGGTCAGGAGATACGCAGTATTTT. It yields the protein CASSLKTPGSGDTQYF.

The chain carries TRBV6-2 or TRBV6-3 and TRBJ1-2, with 10 positions matching TRBD1. Trimming took 6 bases from V and 5 from J; bases not matched to a gene: 9. The CDR3 is 15 amino acids. Per the germline V gene, CDR1 is MNHEY and CDR2 is SVGEGT. CDR3 in DNA: TGTGCCAGCAGCCGAGACAGGGGGCAGCGGTATGGCTACACCTTC. It is translated as CASSRDRGQRYGYTF.

The chain joins TRBV3-1 (or the pseudogene TRBV3-2) to TRBJ1-1; 7 bases are a match to TRBD1. CDR1 LGHDT and CDR2 YNNKEL come from the germline V gene (reference sequence). The CDR3 consists of 14 residues. V lost 4 bases to trimming and J lost 6 bases; unmatched junction nucleotides: 8. CDR3 DNA sequence: TGTGCCAGCAGCCCAGGGCAGGGGGAGGCTGAAGCTTTCTTT. Protein: CASSPGQGEAEAFF.

A single count supports this clone. V is TRBV27 and J is TRBJ1-2; D is possibly TRBD1 (5 bases). Germline CDR1 and CDR2: MNHEY and SMNVEV (reference sequence). The CDR3 is made up of 13 amino acids. Trimming took 6 bases from V and 4 from J, leaving 12 bases between them. The CDR3 bases are TGTGCCAGCAGCCTCGGGACTGGCTATGGCTACACCTTC. This gives the protein CASSLGTGYGYTF.

The chain links TRBV7-2 to TRBJ2-6; 8 bases match TRBD1. The CDR3 sequence is 15 residues long. Germline values: CDR1 SGHTA, CDR2 FQGNSA. V gave up 5 bases and J gave up 2 bases; unmatched junction bases: 2. CDR3 protein: CASSPQGAGANVLTF. Written as DNA, the CDR3 is TGTGCCAGCAGCCCACAGGGGGCTGGGGCCAACGTCCTGACTTTC.

The J gene is TRBJ1-3, the V gene TRBV9; D might be TRBD1 (5 bases). V gave up 0 bases and J gave up 0 bases, with 10 bases separating them. The CDR3 length is 16 residues. In germline, CDR1 is SGDLS, CDR2 YYNGEE. CDR3 bases: TGTGCCAGCAGCGTAGAGGGGCGCCGCTCTGGAAACACCATATATTTT. Encoded protein: CASSVEGRRSGNTIYF.

The rearrangement uses TRBV3-1 (or the pseudogene TRBV3-2) and TRBJ2-4, with a tentative D call TRBD2 (6 bases). Germline V CDR1 and CDR2: LGHDT, YNNKEL (reference sequence). Trimming removed 4 bases at V and 7 bases at J, with 14 bases between. The CDR3 has 14 amino acids. CDR3 sequence: CASSLWGEVNIQYF. CDR3 bases: TGTGCCAGCAGCCTTTGGGGGGAGGTTAACATTCAGTACTTC.

The J gene is TRBJ2-3, the V gene TRBV30, with TRBD2 identical over 13 bases. CDR1 is GTSNPN and CDR2 is SVGIG in the germline V gene (reference sequence). V shed 3 bases, J shed 2 bases, and the junction held 14 bases outside the gene matches. The CDR3 covers 19 residues. Here the CDR3 reads CAWSPGTSGARDVTDTQYF. Here the CDR3 DNA reads TGTGCCTGGAGCCCCGGGACTAGCGGGGCCCGGGATGTCACAGATACGCAGTATTTT.